This TCR beta chain was profiled in a study of blood T cells in healthy people across ages. Overall study: Capture by template switching was about one barcoded beta molecule per two T cells. General study results and limits: Expanded clonotype shifts may have been confounded, as the donors had an unknown CMV status. TCR beta diversity per million T cells fell roughly linearly with age.

In its sample, this clonotype was seen a few times. Its cognate antigen is unknown. Per the germline V gene, CDR1 is MNHEY and CDR2 is SVGAGI. The CDR3 has 16 amino acids. The V gene end was trimmed by 6 bases and the J gene end by 3 bases; junction bases not matched to a gene: 8. A J-beta primer mix and a sample-barcoded 5' primer were used in a second PCR of about 6 to 12 cycles. TCRdb recomputed calls from the 5' RACE reads with MiXCR, one row per CDR3 protein. The sample records hundreds of thousands of distinct CDR3 sequences, 21% being singletons. This TCR was recovered from an older man in good health. The chain carries TRBV6-5 and TRBJ2-7; 13 nucleotides align to TRBD2. The sequenced material came from blood. CDR3 sequence reads: CASSHGTSGTLYEQYF. The CDR3 bases are TGTGCCAGCAGCCACGGGACTAGCGGGACCCTCTACGAGCAGTACTTC.